Sequencing of this T cell receptor beta chain was carried out in a study of blood T cell repertoires in COVID-19. About the research overall: The United States, Italy and Spain were the sources of the acute and convalescent COVID-19 samples.

How the authors handled the data: It was from reference gene primer amplification that nucleated cell counts were estimated. Assay used: immunoSEQ multiplex PCR; TCRdb lists only in-frame clones, some missing. From that table come the V and J calls and clone size; the DNA was used to work out D and trimming. The data hold 110,000 to 150,000 clones, with approximately 80% observed a single time. Trimming left V 0 bases short and J 5 bases short, with 8 bases between. CDR3 size: 13 residues. Germline CDR1 is SGHDT and CDR2 is YYEEEE. The chain carries TRBV5-6 and TRBJ2-5, with D perhaps matching TRBD1 (6 bases). Sequencing was performed on peripheral blood. This receptor was taken from a woman aged 60-70 years with acute or convalescent COVID-19. The DNA of the CDR3 is TGTGCCAGCAGCTTGGGGCAGGGGGAGACCCAGTACTTC. Amino acids: CASSLGQGETQYF.